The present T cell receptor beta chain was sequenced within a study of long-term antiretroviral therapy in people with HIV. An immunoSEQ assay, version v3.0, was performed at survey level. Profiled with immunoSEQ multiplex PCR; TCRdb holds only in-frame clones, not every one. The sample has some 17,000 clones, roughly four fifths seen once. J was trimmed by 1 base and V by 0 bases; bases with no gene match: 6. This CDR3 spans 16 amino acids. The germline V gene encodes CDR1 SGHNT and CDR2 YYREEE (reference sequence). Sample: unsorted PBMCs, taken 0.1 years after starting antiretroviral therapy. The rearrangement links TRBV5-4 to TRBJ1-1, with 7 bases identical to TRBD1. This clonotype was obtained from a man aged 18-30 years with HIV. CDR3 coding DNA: TGTGCCAGCAGCTTGGCCCGGAGGGGGCCGAACACTGAAGCTTTCTTT. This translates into CASSLARRGPNTEAFF.